This entry concerns a single TCR beta chain. The data derive from a study of blood T cell repertoires in COVID-19. The V and J ends lost 7 bases and 3 bases, in that order; junction bases with no gene match: 15. Per the germline V gene, CDR1 is MNHEY and CDR2 is SMNVEV (reference sequence). The CDR3 has 17 residues. Method: immunoSEQ multiplex PCR; TCRdb's copy keeps in-frame clones and lacks some. The sample carries 250,000 or so clones, around 86% recorded once. The chain uses TRBV27 and TRBJ2-7, with 10 positions matching TRBD1. The receptor's source is a middle-aged woman who had recovered from COVID-19. The sample was peripheral blood. CDR3 nucleotides: TGTGCCAGCACCCGGGGGTCCGGACAGGGGGGAATCTACGAGCAGTACTTC. The encoded protein is CASTRGSGQGGIYEQYF.